This record covers a single T cell receptor beta chain. What this receptor recognizes is not known. Within one base of it there is no much larger clone, and no base qualities were kept. This sample was taken from a study of blood T cells in healthy people across ages (dated by TCRdb to about 2015). Some background on the complete study: In model experiments, roughly one uniquely barcoded TCR beta cDNA molecule per two T cells was captured by template switching. The donors were divided into four age groups: young (average around 16 years), middle-aged (under 40), aged (roughly 60) and long-lived (about 79). Two additional independent replicas of 1 million unique cDNA reads from the same blood draw were analyzed for two donors (one aged 18 to 29 and one aged 80 or older). To avoid experimental bias, donors of different ages were spread randomly across the sequencing lanes. Using deep sequencing normalized with unique cDNA molecular identifiers, the study measured how TCR beta repertoire diversity changes with age.

Donors were 30 to 45 systemically healthy Caucasian individuals from Russia aged roughly 6 to 100 years. Each donor gave ten milliliters of peripheral blood, collected into EDTA-treated Vacutainer tubes. Ficoll-Paque density-gradient centrifugation was used to isolate PBMCs, with at least 6.5 million per sample. Total RNA, at least 6 micrograms per sample, was extracted from PBMCs with Trizol reagent. The percentages of naive CD45RAhigh/CD27high T cells were determined by flow cytometry on a PBMC aliquot from every donor. Study-level results and caveats: Total diversity estimates from one million sequenced T cells were considered lower bounds and underestimates. The percentage of naive T cells measured by flow cytometry correlated strongly with observed TCR beta diversity. Compared with the aged group, the long-lived group had more naive CD4+ T cells, fewer expanded clones and increased TCR diversity, a pattern suggesting age selection. Because donor CMV infection status was unknown, age-related changes in expanded clonotypes were potentially confounded. Observed TCR beta diversity per million T cells fell roughly linearly with age, and a significant reduction was already apparent by age roughly 40. Bulk unsorted PBMC profiling prevented conclusive comparison of naive and antigen-experienced compartments.

The library was made by 5' RACE. Sequenced on an Illumina HiSeq 2500. A second PCR of about 6 to 11 cycles was performed with a sample-barcoded 5' primer and a J-beta primer mix. Each TCR beta cDNA molecule received a unique molecular identifier from a template-switch 5' adaptor carrying 12 random nucleotides. Each sample yielded at least 3 million CDR3-containing paired-end reads. First-strand cDNA synthesis was performed from all RNA using the Mint cDNA synthesis kit, with priming by a TRBC-specific oligonucleotide. After uracil-DNA glycosylase treatment, a first 18-cycle PCR used universal primers M1SS and BC2_uni_R on all cDNA. On the study's bioinformatics: Each sample was normalized by randomly selecting 1 million high-quality reads, each carrying a distinct molecular identifier. Reads with shared molecular identifiers were discarded instead of being binned into consensus sequences. MiTCR, with a Q25 quality threshold and the strictest error-elimination algorithm, was used for CDR3 identification, clonotype clustering and error correction. A nonparametric unseen species model with Euler transformation was used to estimate a lower bound on total TCR beta diversity. The public sequencing data were trimmed at Q25 with fastp and processed into clonotypes with MiXCR by TCRdb, which kept only in-frame beta chains. Rows with a matching CDR3 protein are joined into one entry that keeps the most common DNA and genes. These V and J calls derive from TCRdb rather than the authors' analysis. The sample includes more than 650,000 distinct CDR3 sequences, with 53% observed a single time. The ten largest clonotypes hold around 40% of the sample.

The CDR3 numbers 14 residues from cysteine through phenylalanine. The kept DNA is CDR3 alone, 42 bases in frame from the first base. The trim is 4 bases for V and 1 base for J, with a gap of 11 bases between the germline ends. According to the germline V gene, CDR1 reads SGHAT and CDR2 reads FQNNGV. The chain links TRBV11-2 with TRBJ2-7; confidence is insufficient to name the D gene. The specimen was blood. The TCR originated in an elderly man in good health. The CDR3 is CASSSRQISYEQYF. The nucleotide sequence is TGTGCCAGCAGCTCCCGTCAGATTTCCTACGAGCAGTACTTC.